This note documents a single T cell receptor beta chain sequence. CD8+CD57+ cell expansion had been shown by flow cytometry in patients chosen for sequencing. Germline V gene lookup returns CDR1 SNHLY and CDR2 FYNNEI. CDR3 length: 14 amino acids. Trimming shortened V by 6 bases and J by 5 bases, and 14 bases separated the two germline ends. Profiles of TCR beta VDJ and CDR3 were generated from a genomic DNA template. Using its own MiXCR run on the reads, TCRdb lists one record per CDR3 protein. Of just over 450,000 distinct CDR3 sequences in the sample, approximately 32% were seen once. This entry comes from a study of CD8+CD57+ T cells in acquired aplastic anemia. Overall study: Quantities of DNA derived from sorted CD4+ and CD8+ cells averaged approximately 3.3 ug.

This sequence joins TRBV2 and TRBJ2-1, with D tentatively TRBD1 or TRBD2 (6 bases each). Sequenced: sorted CD4+, CD8+, or CD8+CD57+ T cells (not recorded which) from PBMCs. This receptor was identified in a human donor with aplastic anemia. CDR3 loop: CASSLTGADNEQFF. CDR3 nucleotides: TGTGCCAGCAGCTTAACGGGGGCCGACAATGAGCAGTTCTTC.